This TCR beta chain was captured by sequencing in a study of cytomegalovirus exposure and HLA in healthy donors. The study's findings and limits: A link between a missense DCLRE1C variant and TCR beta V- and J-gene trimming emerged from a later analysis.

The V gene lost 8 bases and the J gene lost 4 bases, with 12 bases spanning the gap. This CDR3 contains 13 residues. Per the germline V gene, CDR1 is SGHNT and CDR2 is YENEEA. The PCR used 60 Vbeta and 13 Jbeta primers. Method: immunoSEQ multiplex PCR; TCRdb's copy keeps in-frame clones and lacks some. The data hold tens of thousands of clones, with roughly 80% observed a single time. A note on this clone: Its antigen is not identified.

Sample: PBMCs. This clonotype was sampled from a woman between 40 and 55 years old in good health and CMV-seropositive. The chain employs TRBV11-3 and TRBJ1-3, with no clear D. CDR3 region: CASLDRSGNTIYF. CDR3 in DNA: TGTGCCAGCCTTGATCGGAGCGGAAACACCATATATTTT.